Reported below is one T cell receptor (beta chain). Trimming took 5 bases from V and 4 from J, leaving 5 bases between them. Looked up from germline, CDR1 is SGHAT and CDR2 is FQNNGV. The CDR3 spans 11 residues. Naive CD8 cells lacked CD45RO, underwent positive selection for CCR7 and left out terminally differentiated effector memory CD45RA+ cells. The data were obtained in a study of shared clonotypes between healthy human individuals. Sequencing was performed with immunoSEQ multiplex PCR; in TCRdb, only in-frame clones are kept and a portion is missing. The sample lists around 2,100,000 clones, around 96% seen once, with more than 0.9% in the top ten.

The V and J genes are TRBV11-2 and TRBJ2-5; no firm D call. Sequencing input: naive CD8+ T cells sorted from blood. The TCR originated in a man aged 18 to 30 in good health. CDR3 coding DNA: TGTGCCAGCAGCGCGACAGAGACCCAGTACTTC. This gives the protein CASSATETQYF.